This section outlines one T cell receptor (beta chain) sequence together with its context. Its antigen remains unidentified. This record belongs to a study of T-cell memory formation after mild COVID-19. Overall study: The study found TCR clusters largely donor specific. Findings of the study overall: CD4+ contracting clones were found mainly in CM and EM, and CD8+ ones in EMRA. In pre-infection memory, a portion of responding clones appeared, which suggested that cross-reactive memory joined.

TCRdb reprocessed the 5' RACE reads with MiXCR, giving one entry per CDR3 protein. The sample includes about 560,000 distinct CDR3 sequences, roughly 21% of them seen just once. This receptor was obtained from an adult woman who had mild COVID-19 (a few samples of this study predate the infection). Cell type and time point are not known. The sample taken for sequencing was PBMCs or a T cell subset sorted from them (not recorded which).

This CDR3 is CATSDLETSSHNEQFF. In DNA form, the CDR3 reads TGTGCCACCAGTGATTTGGAGACTAGCAGCCACAATGAGCAGTTCTTC. The chain has TRBV24-1 and TRBJ2-1, with TRBD2 matching over 7 bases. The germline gives CDR1 KGHDR, CDR2 SFDVKD. The V gene end was trimmed by 0 bases and the J gene end by 5 bases; junction bases not matched to a gene: 6. This CDR3 has 16 residues.